This passage covers 4 T cell receptor beta chains from one sample sequenced in a study of tumor-infiltrating lymphocytes in primary liver carcinoma. The template, about 550 ng total RNA, yielded TCR beta cDNA made with a constant-region primer. A slightly modified ARM-PCR protocol with three nested multiplex PCR rounds produced these TCR beta libraries. Two initial PCR rounds of about 10 cycles each paired TRBV1-TRBV30 forward primers with a C-beta reverse primer. MiXCR, applied by TCRdb to the multiplex PCR reads, yields one record per CDR3 protein. The data contain around 47,000 distinct CDR3 sequences, 65% to 85% of them singletons. The study co-extracted DNA and RNA from around 20-30 mg of unsorted bulk tissue. The sample was liver tumor tissue from sampling region 2. Subset denoted: tumor region T2, inferior pole. These receptors all stem from a man aged 40-55 years with primary liver carcinoma and hepatitis B virus infection.

The chain links TRBV20-1 to TRBJ1-2; no definite D call. This CDR3 spans 15 amino acids. Trimming cost V 6 bases and J 6 bases, with 23 bases left between them. CDR1 is DFQATT, CDR2 SNEGSKA, per germline (reference sequence). CDR3 in amino acids: CSAVGPHLRRHGYTF. The CDR3 coding sequence is TGCAGTGCGGTGGGCCCTCATCTAAGGAGGCATGGCTACACCTTC.

In the case of this clonotype: This is likely a read error, given that the CDR3 carries no conserved phenylalanine or tryptophan at its end. The V and J genes are TRBV5-1 and TRBJ2-5; D remains unclear. The CDR3 totals 14 residues. Germline assignment: CDR1 SGHRS and CDR2 YFSETQ. Trimming left V 4 bases short and J 2 bases short, with 12 bases between. CDR3 amino acids: CASSLGQFQETQYS. The DNA of the CDR3 is TGCGCCAGCAGCCTCGGCCAATTTCAAGAGACCCAGTACTCA.

In regard to this clonotype: It is likely a read error, because the conserved phenylalanine at the end of the CDR3 is missing. This chain links TRBV11-2 with TRBJ1-2; perhaps TRBD1 as D (6 bases). The CDR3 contains 13 residues. Germline CDR1 reads SGHAT; CDR2 reads FQNNGV. The chain's CDR3 is CAGSSSPGEGYTL. The CDR3, as DNA: TGTGCCGGCAGCTCTAGCCCAGGGGAAGGCTACACCCTC.

There are many counts of this clonotype. The chain recombines TRBV5-5 with TRBJ2-7, with 8 bases that match TRBD1. Germline V gene lookup returns CDR1 SGHKS and CDR2 YYEKEE (reference sequence). The J segment lost 3 bases and the V segment lost 4 bases, leaving 12 bases of the junction unmatched. The CDR3 runs 16 residues. Here the CDR3 DNA reads TGTGCCAGCAGCACCATAAGACAGGGGCTTCGCTACGAGCAGTACTTC. This encodes CASSTIRQGLRYEQYF.